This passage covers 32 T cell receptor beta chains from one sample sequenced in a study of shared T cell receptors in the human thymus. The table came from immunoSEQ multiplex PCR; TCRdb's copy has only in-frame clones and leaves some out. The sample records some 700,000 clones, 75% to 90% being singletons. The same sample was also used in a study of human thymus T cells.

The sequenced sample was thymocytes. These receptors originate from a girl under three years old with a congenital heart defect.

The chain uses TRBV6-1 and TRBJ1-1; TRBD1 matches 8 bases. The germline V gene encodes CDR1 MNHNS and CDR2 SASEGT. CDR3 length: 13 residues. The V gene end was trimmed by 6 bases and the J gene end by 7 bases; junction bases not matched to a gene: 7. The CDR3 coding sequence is TGTGCCAGCAGCCAGGGGGCACAGCTTGAAGCTTTCTTT. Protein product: CASSQGAQLEAFF.

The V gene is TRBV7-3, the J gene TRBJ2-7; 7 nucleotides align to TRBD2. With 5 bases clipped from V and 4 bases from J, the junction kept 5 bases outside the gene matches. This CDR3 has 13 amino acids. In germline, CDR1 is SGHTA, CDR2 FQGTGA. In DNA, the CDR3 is TGTGCCAGCAGCCGGAACGGGGGGTACGAGCAGTACTTC. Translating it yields CASSRNGGYEQYF.

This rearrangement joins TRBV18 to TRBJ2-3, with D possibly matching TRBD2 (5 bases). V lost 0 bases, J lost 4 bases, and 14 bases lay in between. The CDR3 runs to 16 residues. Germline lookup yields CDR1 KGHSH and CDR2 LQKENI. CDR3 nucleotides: TGTGCCAGCTCACCACCGATAGGACTTCCGCCAGATACGCAGTATTTT. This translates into CASSPPIGLPPDTQYF.

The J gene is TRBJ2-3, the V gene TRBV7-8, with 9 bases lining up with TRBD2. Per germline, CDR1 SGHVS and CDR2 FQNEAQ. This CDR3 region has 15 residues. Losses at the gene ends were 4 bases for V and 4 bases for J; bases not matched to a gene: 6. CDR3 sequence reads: CASSSERGASDTQYF. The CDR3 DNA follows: TGTGCCAGCAGCTCAGAGCGGGGGGCATCAGATACGCAGTATTTT.

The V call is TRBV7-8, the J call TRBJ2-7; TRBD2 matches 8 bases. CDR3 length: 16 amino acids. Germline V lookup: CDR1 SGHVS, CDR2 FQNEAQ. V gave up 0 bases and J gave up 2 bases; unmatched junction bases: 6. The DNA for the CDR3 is TGTGCCAGCAGCTTAGCTCCTTTCGGGGGGGCCTACGAGCAGTACTTC. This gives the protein CASSLAPFGGAYEQYF. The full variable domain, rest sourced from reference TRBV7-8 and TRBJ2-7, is GAGVSQSPRYKVAKRGQDVALRCDPISGHVSLFWYQQALGQGPEFLTYFQNEAQLDKSGLPSDRFFAERPEGSVSTLKIQRTQQEDSAVYLCASSLAPFGGAYEQYFGPGTRLTVT.

CDR3 nucleotide sequence: TGTGCCAGCAGCCATCTTAAATGGACAGGGAAGGTGGATACGCAGTATTTT. Translated, it gives CASSHLKWTGKVDTQYF. This sequence joins TRBV5-6 and TRBJ2-3; 8 bases fit TRBD1. V lost 4 bases, J lost 6 bases, and 16 bases stayed unmatched. CDR3 length: 17 residues. CDR1 and CDR2 from the germline V gene are SGHDT and YYEEEE.

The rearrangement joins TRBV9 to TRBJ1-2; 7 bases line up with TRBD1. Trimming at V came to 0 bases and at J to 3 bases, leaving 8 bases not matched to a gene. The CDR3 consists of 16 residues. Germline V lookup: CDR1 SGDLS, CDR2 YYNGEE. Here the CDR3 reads CASSVAGTAYYYGYTF. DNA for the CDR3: TGTGCCAGCAGCGTAGCCGGGACAGCATATTACTATGGCTACACCTTC.

The CDR3 DNA follows: TGTGCCAGCAGCTCACCGACAGGGTCCTATAATTCACCCCTCCACTTT. This translates into CASSSPTGSYNSPLHF. The chain links TRBV7-2 to TRBJ1-6, with 7 bases lining up with TRBD1. Per the germline V gene, CDR1 is SGHTA and CDR2 is FQGNSA. The CDR3 length is 16 residues. The trim removed 4 bases at V and 1 base at J, leaving 4 bases unmatched.

CDR3 loop: CASQTVGQNGYTF. The CDR3, as DNA: TGTGCCAGCCAAACGGTAGGACAGAATGGCTACACCTTC. J is TRBJ1-2 and V is TRBV25-1; tentatively, D is TRBD1 (6 bases). The CDR3 extends over 13 amino acids. V was cut by 8 bases and J by 6 bases, with 16 bases left in between. Per the germline V gene, CDR1 is MGHDK and CDR2 is SYGVNS.

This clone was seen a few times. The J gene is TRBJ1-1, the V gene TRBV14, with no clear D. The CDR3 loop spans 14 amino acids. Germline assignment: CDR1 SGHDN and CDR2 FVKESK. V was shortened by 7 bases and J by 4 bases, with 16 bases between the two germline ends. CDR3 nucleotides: TGTGCCAGCACAGGAGGGTCAGTTAGCACTGAAGCTTTCTTT. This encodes CASTGGSVSTEAFF.

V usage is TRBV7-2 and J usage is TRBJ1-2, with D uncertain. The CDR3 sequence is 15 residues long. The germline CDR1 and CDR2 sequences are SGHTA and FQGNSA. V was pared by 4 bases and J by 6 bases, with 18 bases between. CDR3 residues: CASSSTYGSFNGYTF. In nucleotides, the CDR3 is TGTGCCAGCAGCTCCACTTACGGGTCATTCAATGGCTACACCTTC.

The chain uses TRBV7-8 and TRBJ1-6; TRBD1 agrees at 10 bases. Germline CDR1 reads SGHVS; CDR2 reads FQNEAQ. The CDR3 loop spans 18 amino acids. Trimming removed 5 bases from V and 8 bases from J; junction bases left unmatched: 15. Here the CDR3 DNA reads TGTGCCAGCAGCCTCCGGGACAGGGGCCTGGACAAGGATTCACCCCTCCACTTT. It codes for CASSLRDRGLDKDSPLHF.

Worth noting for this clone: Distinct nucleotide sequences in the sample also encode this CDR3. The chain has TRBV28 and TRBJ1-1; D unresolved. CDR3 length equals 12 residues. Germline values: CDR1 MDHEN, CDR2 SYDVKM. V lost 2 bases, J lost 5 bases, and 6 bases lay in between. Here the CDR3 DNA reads TGTGCCAGCAGTTTACGCGGGACTGAAGCTTTCTTT. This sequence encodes CASSLRGTEAFF.

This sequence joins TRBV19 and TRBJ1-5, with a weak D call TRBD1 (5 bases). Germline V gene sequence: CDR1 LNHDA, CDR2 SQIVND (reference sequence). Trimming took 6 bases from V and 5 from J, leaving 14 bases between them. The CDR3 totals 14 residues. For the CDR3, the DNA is TGTGCCAGTAGCGCTTCCCCGGGGGATCAGCCCCAGCATTTT. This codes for CASSASPGDQPQHF.

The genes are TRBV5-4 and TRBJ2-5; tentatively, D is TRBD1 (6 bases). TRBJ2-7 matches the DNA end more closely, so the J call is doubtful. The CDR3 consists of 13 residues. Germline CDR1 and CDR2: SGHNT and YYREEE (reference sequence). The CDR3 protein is CASLEDRGNEQYF. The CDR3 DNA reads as TGTGCCAGCTTGGAGGATAGGGGGAACGAGCAGTACTTC.

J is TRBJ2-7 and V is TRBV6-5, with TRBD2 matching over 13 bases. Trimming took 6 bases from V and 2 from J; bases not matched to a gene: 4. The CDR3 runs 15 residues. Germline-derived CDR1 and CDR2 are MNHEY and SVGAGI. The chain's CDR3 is CASSLGLAGAYEQYF. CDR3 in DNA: TGTGCCAGCAGCCTCGGACTAGCGGGGGCCTACGAGCAGTACTTC.

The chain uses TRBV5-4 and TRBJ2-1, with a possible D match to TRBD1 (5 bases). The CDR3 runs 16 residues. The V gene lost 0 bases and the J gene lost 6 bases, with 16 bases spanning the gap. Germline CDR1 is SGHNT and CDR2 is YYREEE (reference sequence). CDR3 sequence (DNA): TGTGCCAGCAGCTTGGCCCAGGGTAAATTAGCCAATGAGCAGTTCTTC. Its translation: CASSLAQGKLANEQFF.

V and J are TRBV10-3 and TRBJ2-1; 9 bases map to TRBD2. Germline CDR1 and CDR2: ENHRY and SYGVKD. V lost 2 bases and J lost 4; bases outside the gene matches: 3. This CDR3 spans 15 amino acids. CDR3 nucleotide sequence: TGTGCCATCAGTGAGCGGCTAGCGGGGTACAATGAGCAGTTCTTC. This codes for CAISERLAGYNEQFF.

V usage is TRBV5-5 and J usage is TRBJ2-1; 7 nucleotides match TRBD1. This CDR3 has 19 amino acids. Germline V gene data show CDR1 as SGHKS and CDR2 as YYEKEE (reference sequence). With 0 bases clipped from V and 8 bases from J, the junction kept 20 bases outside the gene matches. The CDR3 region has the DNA TGTGCCAGCAGCTTGGGACTCGTTGACAGGGACACAATGGGGTATGAGCAGTTCTTC. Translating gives CASSLGLVDRDTMGYEQFF.

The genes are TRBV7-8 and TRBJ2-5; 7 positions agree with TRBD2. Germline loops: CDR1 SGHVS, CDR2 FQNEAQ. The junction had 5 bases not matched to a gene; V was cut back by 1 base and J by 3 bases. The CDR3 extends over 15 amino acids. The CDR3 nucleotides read TGTGCCAGCAGCTTAGACCCGGGGGGAAAAGAGACCCAGTACTTC. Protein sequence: CASSLDPGGKETQYF.

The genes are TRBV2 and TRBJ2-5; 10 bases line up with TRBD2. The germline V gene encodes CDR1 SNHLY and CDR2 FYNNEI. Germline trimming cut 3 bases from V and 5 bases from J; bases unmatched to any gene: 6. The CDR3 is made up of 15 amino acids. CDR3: CASSEGSSGGETQYF. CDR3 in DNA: TGTGCCAGCAGTGAGGGGTCTAGCGGGGGCGAGACCCAGTACTTC.

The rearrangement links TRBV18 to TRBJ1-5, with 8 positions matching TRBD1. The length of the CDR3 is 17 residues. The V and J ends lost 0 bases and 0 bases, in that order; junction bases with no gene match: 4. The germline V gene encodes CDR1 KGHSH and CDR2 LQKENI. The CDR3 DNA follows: TGTGCCAGCTCACCACCGGGACAGGCTAATAGCAATCAGCCCCAGCATTTT. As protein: CASSPPGQANSNQPQHF.

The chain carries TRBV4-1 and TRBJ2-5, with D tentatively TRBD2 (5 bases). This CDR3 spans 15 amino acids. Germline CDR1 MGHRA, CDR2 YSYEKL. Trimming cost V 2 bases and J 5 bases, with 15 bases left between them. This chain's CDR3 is CASSQRHGVAETQYF. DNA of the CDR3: TGCGCCAGCAGCCAAAGACATGGGGTAGCGGAGACCCAGTACTTC.

Here the CDR3 reads CASRQQGANNSPLHF. CDR3 in DNA: TGTGCCAGTAGACAACAGGGGGCAAATAATTCACCCCTCCACTTT. The chain has TRBV19 and TRBJ1-6; TRBD1 matches at 9 bases. Per the germline V gene, CDR1 is LNHDA and CDR2 is SQIVND (reference sequence). The CDR3 is 15 residues long. Trimming removed 6 bases from V and 5 bases from J; junction bases left unmatched: 5.

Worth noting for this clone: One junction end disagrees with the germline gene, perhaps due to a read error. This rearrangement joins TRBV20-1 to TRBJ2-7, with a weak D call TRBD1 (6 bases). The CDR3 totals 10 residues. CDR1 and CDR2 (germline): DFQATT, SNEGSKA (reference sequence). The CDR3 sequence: CSAKPSPGDF. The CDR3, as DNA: TGCAGTGCTAAACCATCACCAGGGGACTTC.

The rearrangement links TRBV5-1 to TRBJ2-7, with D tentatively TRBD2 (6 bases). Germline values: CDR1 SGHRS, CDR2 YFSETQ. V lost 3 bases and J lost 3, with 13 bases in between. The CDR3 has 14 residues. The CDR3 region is CASSSRGGFYEQYF. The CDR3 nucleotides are TGCGCCAGCAGCTCGCGCGGAGGGTTCTACGAGCAGTACTTC.

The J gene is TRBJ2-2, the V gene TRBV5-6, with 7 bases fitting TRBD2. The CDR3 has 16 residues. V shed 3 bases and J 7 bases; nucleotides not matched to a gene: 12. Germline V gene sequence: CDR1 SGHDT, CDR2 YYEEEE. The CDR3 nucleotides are TGTGCCAGCAGCTGGAGGACTAGAGTGTTTGTCGGGGAGCTGTTTTTT. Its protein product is CASSWRTRVFVGELFF.

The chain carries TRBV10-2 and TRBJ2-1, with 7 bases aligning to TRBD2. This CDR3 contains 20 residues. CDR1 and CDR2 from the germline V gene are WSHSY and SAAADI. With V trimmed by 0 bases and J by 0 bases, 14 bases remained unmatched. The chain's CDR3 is CASSESKRAGYQSSYNEQFF. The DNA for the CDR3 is TGCGCCAGCAGTGAGTCGAAGCGAGCGGGGTATCAGAGCTCCTACAATGAGCAGTTCTTC.

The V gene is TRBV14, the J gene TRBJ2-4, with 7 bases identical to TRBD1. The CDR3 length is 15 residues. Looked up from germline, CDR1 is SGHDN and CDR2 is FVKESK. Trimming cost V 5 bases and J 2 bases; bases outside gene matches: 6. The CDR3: CASSGRTGPKNIQYF. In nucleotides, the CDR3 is TGTGCCAGCAGCGGACGGACAGGACCCAAAAACATTCAGTACTTC.

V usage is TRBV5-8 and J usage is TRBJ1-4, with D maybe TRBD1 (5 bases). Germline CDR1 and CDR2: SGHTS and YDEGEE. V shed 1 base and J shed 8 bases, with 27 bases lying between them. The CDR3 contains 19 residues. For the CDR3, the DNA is TGTGCCAGCAGCTTGTCCCAACGCCGGGTGCCCCGGGGGGGGGAAAAACTGTTTTTT. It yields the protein CASSLSQRRVPRGGEKLFF.

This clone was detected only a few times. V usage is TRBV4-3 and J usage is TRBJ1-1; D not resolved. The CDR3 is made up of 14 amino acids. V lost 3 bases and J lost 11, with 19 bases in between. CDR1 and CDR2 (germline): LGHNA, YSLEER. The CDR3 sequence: CASSHTDWSRLAFF. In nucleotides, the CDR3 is TGCGCCAGCAGCCACACCGATTGGTCTAGGCTGGCTTTCTTT.

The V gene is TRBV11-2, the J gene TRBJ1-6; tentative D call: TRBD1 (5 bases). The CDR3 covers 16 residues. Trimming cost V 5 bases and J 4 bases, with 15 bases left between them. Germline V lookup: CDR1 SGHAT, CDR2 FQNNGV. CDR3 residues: CASSLRQGRYNSPLHF. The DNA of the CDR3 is TGTGCCAGCAGCCTACGTCAGGGCCGGTATAATTCACCCCTCCACTTT.